This T cell receptor (beta chain) was identified in a study of T-cell reconstitution after alpha-beta-depleted transplantation in children. Trimming pared 3 bases from V and 8 bases from J, leaving 13 bases between. This CDR3 spans 13 amino acids. CDR1 and CDR2 from the germline V gene are SEHNR and FQNEAQ (reference sequence). This clonotype was seen a handful of times. Construction of the TCRbeta library involved unique molecular identifiers. TCRdb re-called the PCR reads through MiXCR, storing one row per CDR3 protein. Of about 610,000 distinct CDR3 sequences listed, about 11% are singletons. The material was PBMCs from the stem cell graft donor, obtained from the stem cell graft. The rearrangement uses TRBV7-9 and TRBJ1-2; no reliable D call. This clonotype was obtained from a human donor who donated a stem cell graft to a child with acute myeloid leukemia. CDR3 sequence: CASSLGNSGGYTF. As DNA, the CDR3 is TGTGCCAGCAGCTTGGGGAATTCGGGGGGCTACACCTTC.